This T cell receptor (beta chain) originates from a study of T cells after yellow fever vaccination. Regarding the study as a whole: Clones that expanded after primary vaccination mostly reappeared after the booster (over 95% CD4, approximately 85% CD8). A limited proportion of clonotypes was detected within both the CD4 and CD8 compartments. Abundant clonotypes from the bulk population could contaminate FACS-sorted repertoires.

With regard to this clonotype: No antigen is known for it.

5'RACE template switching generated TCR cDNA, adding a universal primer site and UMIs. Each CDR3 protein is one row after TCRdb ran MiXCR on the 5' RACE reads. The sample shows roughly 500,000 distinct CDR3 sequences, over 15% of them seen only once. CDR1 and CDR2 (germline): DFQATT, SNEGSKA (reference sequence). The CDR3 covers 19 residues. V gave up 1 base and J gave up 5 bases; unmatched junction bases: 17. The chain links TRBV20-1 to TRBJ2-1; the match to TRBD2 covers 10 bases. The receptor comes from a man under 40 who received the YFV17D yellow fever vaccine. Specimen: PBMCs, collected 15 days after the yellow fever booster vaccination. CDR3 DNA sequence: TGCAGTGCTAGAGCCCCTACCTACCCTAGCGGGAGATTCAACAATGAGCAGTTCTTC. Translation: CSARAPTYPSGRFNNEQFF.